This T cell receptor (beta chain) comes out of a study of T-cell reconstitution after alpha-beta-depleted transplantation in children (dated by TCRdb to about 2016). Study-wide context: T-cell immune reconstitution after TCRalphabeta/CD19-depleted allogeneic hematopoietic cell transplantation in children was quantitatively tracked in the study by means of TCR repertoire profiling. What the work shows at the level of the full study, not this receptor alone: The frequencies of hyperexpanded clones fell over the following months, and after one year, T-cell counts and TCRbeta diversity were mostly attributed to newly produced T cells. About two months after transplant, the apparently early recovery of alphabetaT-cell counts reportedly depended on just several hundred clones that had expanded rapidly and came from non-depleted graft cells. In some patients, high TCRbeta diversity at day 60 was attributed to recipient T cells and intrathymic progenitors that had survived conditioning.

The table lists this clonotype with many counts. The antigen it binds to is not known. Base qualities are not provided; no much larger clone lies one nucleotide away. The CDR3 numbers 15 residues from cysteine through phenylalanine. Only the CDR3 DNA stays, 45 bases, in frame from base 1. V loses 5 bases of germline sequence and J loses 0 bases, and the interval between the two ends is 12 bases. Based on the germline V gene, the CDR1 and CDR2 sequences are SGDLS and YYNGEE. Library preparation used PCR. Sequencing took place on an Illumina HiSeq 2500. TCR library preparation used molecular barcoding, with unique molecular identifiers applied to normalize quantification of the TCRbeta repertoire. In TCRdb, the public reads were trimmed at Q25 with fastp and aligned with MiXCR, with productive beta chains retained. Rows with one shared CDR3 protein collapse into an entry with the most common genes and DNA. Counted in this sample were about 470,000 distinct CDR3 sequences; around 46% of them appeared once. The ten biggest clones cover under 35% of the sample.

This specimen's treatment or condition label, per the study, means: allogeneic hematopoietic cell transplantation with graft depleted of TCRalphabeta T cells and CD19 B cells. TCRalphabeta/CD19-depleted allogeneic hematopoietic cell grafts were given to the transplant recipients, all of whom were children. This chain is built from TRBV9 and TRBJ2-1; TRBD1 might be the D gene, on 5 matching bases. This TCR was sampled from a girl aged 2 to 9 with aplastic anemia, due to receive a stem cell transplant. The sequenced sample was PBMCs, obtained before TCRalphabeta/CD19-depleted stem cell transplant. The CDR3 reads as follows: CASSVGATSYNEQFF. The nucleotide sequence is TGTGCCAGCAGTGTTGGGGCTACCTCCTACAATGAGCAGTTCTTC.